The source of this T cell receptor beta chain is a study of shared clonotypes between healthy human individuals. The wider study: Each donor contributed plates that comprised three CD4 naive, three CD4 memory, two CD8 naive and one CD8 memory.

The germline V gene encodes CDR1 MNHNY and CDR2 SVGAGI (reference sequence). CDR3 length: 15 amino acids. The V and J ends lost 6 bases and 7 bases, in that order; junction bases with no gene match: 9. None of the donors, who were healthy HIV-negative adults, had recently had acute infections or vaccinations. Broader study findings: Naive CD4 clonotype sharing across several donors was approximately 5%.

Here immunoSEQ multiplex PCR was the method, and the copy in TCRdb shows in-frame clones only, minus some. The data contain about 2 million clones, 95% of them singletons. This clone was counted once. Its antigen is unknown. The TCR was taken from a man between 18 and 29 years old in good health. The rearrangement links TRBV6-6 to TRBJ2-7, with 13 nucleotides matching TRBD2. Sequencing was performed on naive CD4+ T cells sorted from blood. Subset reported: CD45RA+ positively selected. CDR3 DNA sequence: TGTGCCAGCAGCGATCCTGGACTAGCGGGGGTTGAGCAGTACTTC. Its translation: CASSDPGLAGVEQYF.